This record concerns one TCR beta chain sequence. Its antigen is unidentified. The sample comes from a study of cytomegalovirus exposure and HLA in healthy donors. Study-level results: Compared with the roughly 700-donor mean, an Asian-associated ancestry cluster reportedly had fewer N-insertions, according to a later analysis.

The PCR contained 60 Vbeta and 13 Jbeta primers. Libraries were prepared by immunoSEQ multiplex PCR; TCRdb keeps only in-frame clonotypes and omits some of them. This table holds some 140,000 clones, 76% found once. Germline trimming cut 0 bases from V and 4 bases from J; bases unmatched to any gene: 6. This CDR3 contains 15 residues. Germline CDR1 and CDR2: SGHDT and YYEEEE. In nominal health when sampled, donors likely had unrecorded immune exposures nonetheless. Sequencing was performed on PBMCs. The TCR sequence derives from a man in his forties or fifties in good health and CMV-seronegative. This chain uses TRBV5-6 with TRBJ1-2, with 7 bases matching TRBD1. The CDR3 protein is CASSLAWDRVYGYTF. CDR3 DNA sequence: TGTGCCAGCAGCTTGGCGTGGGACAGAGTCTATGGCTACACCTTC.